The entry below describes one T cell receptor beta chain. The antigen is not known. The PCR contained 60 Vbeta and 13 Jbeta primers. Method: immunoSEQ multiplex PCR; TCRdb's copy keeps in-frame clones and lacks some. The table has 150,000 to 200,000 clones, under 80% seen once; the top ten hold less than 3%. J was trimmed by 6 bases and V by 5 bases; bases with no gene match: 10. The CDR3 contains 16 residues. Germline CDR1 MDHEN, CDR2 SYDVKM. The source of the sample is a study of cytomegalovirus exposure and HLA in healthy donors. Notes on the study in general: A later analysis showed that HLA-associated TCR beta chains had undergone more clonal expansion than equally common others. Accurate prediction of HLA-A and HLA-B alleles (for most subjects) was reportedly achieved from TCR beta sequences.

This chain connects TRBV28 to TRBJ2-5; 12 nucleotides align to TRBD2. The sequenced sample consisted of PBMCs. The clonotype comes from a man between 40 and 49 years old in good health and CMV-seronegative. CDR3 region: CASSQEGLAGQKTQYF. The CDR3 nucleotides read TGTGCCAGCAGTCAAGAAGGACTAGCGGGGCAAAAGACCCAGTACTTC.